The rows below give T cell receptor beta chains drawn from one sample of a study of identical twins. TCRdb re-derived calls from the 5' RACE reads in MiXCR, one entry per CDR3 protein. The repertoire has 450,000 to 650,000 distinct CDR3 sequences, 9% to 10% of them found once; the top ten carry around 3%. A further study also used this sample, focusing on yellow fever vaccine responses in identical twins.

Source material: PBMCs. Receptors originate from a woman aged 18-30 years in good health. CDR3s include the opening cysteine and the closing phenylalanine or tryptophan. D genes are given only for firm matches. The size field is filled for only some rows; it gives once, few, many or a size class.

few | NA | TRBJ2-1 | 13 | TRBV11-2 | CASSLVRAWEQFF | TGTGCCAGCAGCTTAGTCCGGGCCTGGGAGCAGTTCTTC
few | NA | TRBJ2-1 | 17 | TRBV18 | CASSRNIAEYSYNEQFF | TGTGCCAGCTCACGGAATATAGCGGAATACTCCTACAATGAGCAGTTCTTC
many | TRBD2 | TRBJ2-1 | 18 | TRBV4-1 | CASSQVDMGLAGNNEQFF | TGCGCCAGCAGCCAAGTTGATATGGGACTAGCGGGTAACAATGAGCAGTTCTTC
few | NA | TRBJ1-1 | 16 | TRBV5-1 | CASSSPPWGGRTEAFF | TGCGCCAGCAGCTCACCCCCTTGGGGGGGGAGAACTGAAGCTTTCTTT
few | NA | TRBJ1-2 | 18 | TRBV5-1 | CASSADGSRGVPNYGYTF | TGCGCCAGCAGCGCCGACGGCTCGAGGGGGGTTCCGAACTATGGCTACACCTTC
NA | TRBD2 | TRBJ2-3 | 15 | TRBV6-1 | CASSSQREGTDTQYF | TGTGCCAGCAGCTCCCAGCGGGAGGGCACAGATACGCAGTATTTT
few | TRBD2 | TRBJ2-5 | 19 | TRBV11-2 | CASSLEGPGTSGRRETQYF | TGTGCCAGCAGCTTAGAAGGGCCAGGGACTAGCGGGAGGAGAGAGACCCAGTACTTC
NA | NA | TRBJ2-4 | 11 | TRBV12-3/TRBV12-4 | CASRHGPIQYF | TGTGCCAGCAGACACGGTCCCATTCAGTACTTC
few | NA | TRBJ2-1 | 18 | TRBV11-1 | CASSIKGRPGITYNEQFF | TGTGCCAGCAGCATAAAAGGACGTCCGGGAATCACCTACAATGAGCAGTTCTTC
many | NA | TRBJ2-1 | 14 | TRBV4-1 | CASSQARANNEQFF | TGCGCCAGCAGCCAGGCCCGAGCGAACAATGAGCAGTTCTTC
few | TRBD2 | TRBJ2-3 | 14 | TRBV20-1 | CSAFSGGAVDTQYF | TGCAGTGCTTTTAGCGGGGGGGCGGTAGATACGCAGTATTTT
many | NA | TRBJ2-1 | 12 | TRBV5-8 | CASSLALSEQFF | TGTGCCAGCAGCTTGGCCCTAAGTGAGCAGTTCTTC
NA | TRBD2 | TRBJ2-2 | 14 | TRBV24-1 | CATSDYQRDGELFF | TGTGCCACCAGTGATTACCAGCGGGACGGGGAGCTGTTTTTT
many | TRBD1 | TRBJ2-5 | 16 | TRBV5-1 | CASSLGGTGNQETQYF | TGCGCCAGCAGCTTGGGCGGGACAGGCAACCAAGAGACCCAGTACTTC
few | NA | TRBJ2-7 | 14 | TRBV5-1 | CASSPGRGNYEQYF | TGCGCCAGCAGCCCCGGACGGGGGAACTACGAGCAGTACTTC
many | NA | TRBJ2-1 | 13 | TRBV4-3 | CASSQGLRDTKFF | TGCGCCAGCAGCCAGGGGCTTAGGGACACTAAGTTCTTC
many | TRBD1 | TRBJ2-7 | 14 | TRBV12-3/TRBV12-4 | CASRSTGGAYEQYF | TGTGCCAGCAGGTCGACAGGGGGAGCCTACGAGCAGTACTTC
many | NA | TRBJ2-5 | 14 | TRBV11-2 | CASSDGRYQETQYF | TGTGCCAGCAGCGACGGACGGTACCAAGAGACCCAGTACTTC
NA | NA | TRBJ2-7 | 13 | TRBV15 | CATSRRPLDEQYF | TGTGCCACCAGCAGACGCCCACTAGACGAGCAGTACTTC
few | NA | TRBJ2-7 | 13 | TRBV10-1 | CASSESGGYEQYF | TGCGCCAGCAGTGAGTCCGGGGGCTACGAGCAGTACTTC
NA | TRBD1 | TRBJ2-5 | 16 | TRBV7-2 | CASSLGSQGWAETQYF | TGTGCCAGCAGCTTAGGCTCACAGGGGTGGGCGGAGACCCAGTACTTC
many | NA | TRBJ2-7 | 14 | TRBV27 | CASSLNSVSYEQYF | TGTGCCAGCAGTTTAAATTCAGTCTCCTACGAGCAGTACTTC
few | TRBD2 | TRBJ2-1 | 16 | TRBV28 | CASSSPLAGPLNEQFF | TGTGCCAGCAGTTCCCCTCTAGCGGGGCCCCTCAATGAGCAGTTCTTC
few | NA | TRBJ2-7 | 16 | TRBV2 | CASSVGRRDSVSVQYF | TGTGCCAGCAGTGTAGGTCGGAGGGACTCAGTATCGGTGCAGTACTTC
NA | TRBD2 | TRBJ2-3 | 15 | TRBV29-1 | CSVAGGTSGLDTQYF | TGCAGCGTTGCAGGCGGGACTAGCGGGTTAGATACGCAGTATTTT
few | NA | TRBJ2-3 | 17 | TRBV5-1 | CASSTGSLSPGTDTQYF | TGCGCCAGCAGTACCGGGAGCCTCTCCCCGGGCACAGATACGCAGTATTTT
many | TRBD2 | TRBJ2-2 | 14 | TRBV2 | CASNPGAGTGELFF | TGTGCCAGCAATCCAGGAGCGGGGACCGGGGAGCTGTTTTTT
NA | NA | TRBJ2-3 | 15 | TRBV5-1 | CASSLGGVSHDTQYF | TGCGCCAGCAGCCTGGGGGGAGTCTCCCACGATACGCAGTATTTT
NA | TRBD1 | TRBJ2-1 | 16 | TRBV28 | CASSNPRDRGDNEQFF | TGTGCCAGCAGCAACCCCCGGGACAGGGGGGACAATGAGCAGTTCTTC
many | NA | TRBJ2-4 | 14 | TRBV6-2/TRBV6-3 | CASSLTSAKNIQYF | TGTGCCAGCAGTCTGACATCCGCCAAAAACATTCAGTACTTC
NA | TRBD1 | TRBJ2-2 | 13 | TRBV6-2/TRBV6-3 | CASATGVSGELFF | TGTGCCAGTGCGACAGGGGTTTCCGGGGAGCTGTTTTTT
many | NA | TRBJ2-5 | 15 | TRBV5-1 | CASSLAGVVLETQYF | TGCGCCAGCAGCTTGGCCGGCGTAGTCTTAGAGACCCAGTACTTC
NA | TRBD2 | TRBJ2-5 | 15 | TRBV20-1 | CSARTSGRSQETQYF | TGCAGTGCTAGGACTAGCGGGAGGTCCCAAGAGACCCAGTACTTC
NA | NA | TRBJ2-3 | 13 | TRBV6-2/TRBV6-3 | CATVRDFTDTQYF | TGTGCCACCGTACGGGATTTCACAGATACGCAGTATTTT
NA | TRBD1 | TRBJ2-1 | 12 | TRBV12-3/TRBV12-4 | CASSPQGAEQFF | TGTGCCAGCAGTCCTCAGGGGGCTGAGCAGTTCTTC